These 21 T cell receptor beta chains originate from one sample sequenced in a study of human T cells and chemical hapten exposure. Via MiXCR, TCRdb re-called the RACE reads, giving one row per CDR3 protein. The data show roughly 100,000 distinct CDR3 sequences, 34% seen once. The time point: patch test 3, about 24 weeks after DPC sensitization. Treatment given: therapeutic diphenylcyclopropenone sensitization with weekly scalp DPC. Sequenced material: whole blood, taken in connection with sensitization to the hapten diphenylcyclopropenone (DPC). These receptors were collected from a man aged 40-55 years with alopecia areata. Some clones in this sample may be carry-over from other donors' samples.

The chain combines TRBV4-3 with TRBJ2-3; TRBD2 might be the D (6 bases). Trimming pared 0 bases from V and 2 bases from J, leaving 12 bases between. CDR1 is LGHNA, CDR2 YSLEER, per germline. The CDR3 totals 16 residues. CDR3 in amino acids: CASSQDASEFTDTQYF. CDR3 DNA sequence: TGCGCCAGCAGCCAAGATGCTAGCGAATTCACAGATACGCAGTATTTT.

The chain recombines TRBV6-5 with TRBJ1-4, with 10 bases that match TRBD1. The CDR3 runs to 15 residues. The ends lost 7 bases at V and 8 bases at J; junction bases unmatched: 10. CDR1 is MNHEY and CDR2 is SVGAGI in the germline V gene. CDR3 protein: CASKGTGVVEEKLFF. The CDR3 nucleotides read TGTGCCAGCAAAGGGACAGGGGTCGTTGAGGAAAAACTGTTTTTT.

There are a few counts of this clonotype. The chain uses TRBV5-1 and TRBJ2-5; weak D call: TRBD1 (6 bases). Trimming left V 4 bases short and J 3 bases short, with 13 bases between. Germline V gene sequence: CDR1 SGHRS, CDR2 YFSETQ. This CDR3 contains 14 residues. The CDR3 DNA sequence: TGCGCCAGCAGCCGCGACAGGAAAGAAGAGACCCAGTACTTC. Protein: CASSRDRKEETQYF.

The V and J genes are TRBV6-2 or TRBV6-3 and TRBJ2-3, with D perhaps matching TRBD2 (6 bases). The CDR3 is 15 residues long. V lost 0 bases and J lost 5, with 12 bases in between. The germline gives CDR1 MNHEY, CDR2 SVGEGT. CDR3 amino acids: CASSYSASVRDTQYF. The CDR3 DNA is TGTGCCAGCAGTTACTCGGCTAGCGTAAGAGATACGCAGTATTTT.

The table lists this clonotype with a few counts. The gene calls are TRBV6-6 and TRBJ2-1; D not certain. The CDR3 spans 12 residues. Trimming shortened V by 8 bases and J by 2 bases, and 7 bases separated the two germline ends. Germline V gives CDR1 MNHNY, CDR2 SVGAGI (reference sequence). The CDR3 bases are TGTGCCAGCGGTAGACCCTACAATGAGCAGTTCTTC. Protein product: CASGRPYNEQFF.

This chain connects TRBV7-2 to TRBJ2-7; TRBD2 agrees at 8 bases. CDR1 and CDR2 (germline): SGHTA, FQGNSA. Trimming took 5 bases from V and 8 from J; bases not matched to a gene: 14. The CDR3 runs to 15 residues. The CDR3 region has the DNA TGTGCCAGCAGCGCCCGGATACTAGCGGAGGGTCAGCAGTACTTC. This gives the protein CASSARILAEGQQYF. Full variable domain (rest looked up from reference TRBV7-2 and TRBJ2-7): GAGVSQSPSNKVTEKGKDVELRCDPISGHTALYWYRQSLGQGLEFLIYFQGNSAPDKSGLPSDRFSAERTGGSVSTLTIQRTQQEDSAVYLCASSARILAEGQQYFGPGTRLTVT.

There are a few counts of this clonotype. The rearrangement joins TRBV6-2 or TRBV6-3 to TRBJ1-2; 11 nucleotides match TRBD1. CDR1 is MNHEY and CDR2 is SVGEGT in the germline V gene. The CDR3 spans 15 residues. With V trimmed by 2 bases and J by 8 bases, 7 bases remained unmatched. CDR3 region: CASSYPGQGAGGYTF. DNA of the CDR3: TGTGCCAGCAGTTACCCCGGACAGGGGGCTGGAGGCTACACCTTC.

This clonotype was seen a few times. The J gene is TRBJ2-6, the V gene TRBV29-1; D possibly uses TRBD1 or TRBD2 (5 bases each). The germline V and J ends were trimmed by 8 bases and 4 bases, with 21 bases remaining between them. This CDR3 contains 16 residues. Germline loops: CDR1 SQVTM, CDR2 ANQGSEA. CDR3 nucleotides: TGCAGCCAGAGGGGTTTTGATGGTCCGGGGGCCAACGTCCTGACTTTC. This codes for CSQRGFDGPGANVLTF.

The V gene is TRBV28, the J gene TRBJ2-6, with D maybe TRBD1 (6 bases). Trimming left V 7 bases short and J 2 bases short, with 18 bases between. The CDR3 sequence is 17 residues long. CDR1 MDHEN and CDR2 SYDVKM come from the germline V gene. CDR3 DNA: TGTGCCAGCATCCCGGCACAGGGACAAACTGGGGCCAACGTCCTGACTTTC. Translating it yields CASIPAQGQTGANVLTF.

In its sample, this clonotype was seen a few times. The chain combines TRBV7-2 with TRBJ1-5; 10 nucleotides line up with TRBD1. With 2 bases clipped from V and 6 bases from J, the junction kept 4 bases outside the gene matches. The CDR3 is 15 residues long. Germline V CDR1 and CDR2: SGHTA, FQGNSA. The CDR3: CASSLPGQGIQPQHF. CDR3 sequence (DNA): TGTGCCAGCAGCTTACCGGGACAGGGGATTCAGCCCCAGCATTTT.

This clonotype has just a few counts. This chain joins TRBV27 and TRBJ2-4, with D tentatively TRBD2 (6 bases). V was shortened by 4 bases and J by 3 bases, with 13 bases between the two germline ends. The CDR3 runs 15 residues. The V gene's germline CDR1 is MNHEY and CDR2 SMNVEV (reference sequence). The CDR3: CASSSGGAGKNIQYF. The CDR3 region has the DNA TGTGCCAGCAGTTCCGGAGGGGCCGGCAAAAACATTCAGTACTTC.

The count of this clonotype is one. This rearrangement joins TRBV2 to TRBJ1-4; D may be TRBD1 (5 bases). V was trimmed by 6 bases and J by 0 bases, leaving 14 bases between them. The germline CDR1 and CDR2 sequences are SNHLY and FYNNEI. The CDR3 contains 16 residues. CDR3 DNA: TGTGCCAGCAGGGGACCGCAGCTCGCAACTAATGAAAAACTGTTTTTT. This codes for CASRGPQLATNEKLFF.

The chain carries TRBV7-9 and TRBJ2-3; a weak D match, TRBD2 (5 bases). CDR3 length: 17 amino acids. CDR1 and CDR2 from the germline V gene are SEHNR and FQNEAQ (reference sequence). Trimming shortened V by 5 bases and J by 1 base, and 19 bases separated the two germline ends. This chain's CDR3 is CASSRTLAAAGTDTQYF. The CDR3 bases are TGTGCCAGCAGCCGGACCCTAGCCGCCGCTGGCACAGATACGCAGTATTTT.

This clonotype was detected only a few times. The V and J genes are TRBV4-3 and TRBJ2-4, with 9 bases aligning to TRBD1. This CDR3 comprises 14 residues. From germline, CDR1 is LGHNA and CDR2 YSLEER. V lost 3 bases, J lost 7 bases, and 4 bases stayed unmatched. CDR3 DNA: TGCGCCAGCAGCCAGGACAGGGGCATTAACATTCAGTACTTC. It codes for CASSQDRGINIQYF.

CDR3 DNA: TGCGCCAGCAGTCAACCCCGGGACAGGAGAACCTACGAGCAGTACGTC. Translated: CASSQPRDRRTYEQYV. The chain is built from TRBV23-1 and TRBJ2-7, with TRBD1 identical over 8 bases. TRBV23-1 is given ORF status, its function remaining uncertain. This CDR3 has 16 amino acids. V lost 2 bases and J lost 2; bases outside the gene matches: 8.

The chain couples TRBV20-1 to TRBJ1-1; tentatively, D is TRBD1 (6 bases). Germline V gives CDR1 DFQATT, CDR2 SNEGSKA (reference sequence). The CDR3 contains 14 residues. V shed 6 bases and J shed 5 bases, with 19 bases lying between them. CDR3 in DNA: TGCAGTGCAAGCCCGGGACAAGGGTTGACTGAAGCTTTCTTT. This encodes CSASPGQGLTEAFF.

This clonotype showed up just a few times. The V call is TRBV2, the J call TRBJ2-7, with no clear D. CDR3 size: 13 residues. Trimming shortened V by 7 bases and J by 2 bases, and 12 bases separated the two germline ends. Germline V gene data show CDR1 as SNHLY and CDR2 as FYNNEI. CDR3 sequence reads: CASNPVPPYEQYF. CDR3 bases: TGTGCCAGCAACCCCGTCCCCCCCTACGAGCAGTACTTC.

This rearrangement joins TRBV3-1 to TRBJ1-1; D is perhaps TRBD1 (5 bases). V lost 0 bases, J lost 10 bases, and 9 bases lay in between. Germline CDR1 is LGHDT and CDR2 is YNNKEL (reference sequence). CDR3 length: 12 residues. Here the CDR3 DNA reads TGTGCCAGCAGCCAAGATGTGGGGGGAGCTTTCTTT. It codes for CASSQDVGGAFF.

In its sample, this clonotype was seen once. CDR3 coding DNA: TGTGCCAGCAGCCGCGTCGCCAGGGTGGTAGCAGATACGCAGTATTTT. Translating gives CASSRVARVVADTQYF. This rearrangement joins TRBV7-9 to TRBJ2-3; perhaps TRBD1 as D (5 bases). Germline-derived CDR1 and CDR2 are SEHNR and FQNEAQ (reference sequence). This CDR3 is built from 16 residues. The ends were cut back, 5 bases at V and 4 bases at J, with 19 bases in the middle.

There are a few counts of this clonotype. This sequence joins TRBV7-9 and TRBJ2-1, with D possibly TRBD2 on 6 matching bases. The CDR3 is made up of 15 amino acids. From germline, CDR1 is SEHNR and CDR2 FQNEAQ (reference sequence). V lost 3 bases and J 9 bases, leaving 18 bases between the germline ends. The CDR3 spells CASSFSSRREPEQFF. The CDR3 nucleotides are TGTGCCAGCAGCTTTAGTTCTCGTCGGGAGCCTGAGCAGTTCTTC.

The chain links TRBV10-3 to TRBJ2-3; 14 bases fit TRBD2. The CDR3 spans 15 residues. Per germline, CDR1 ENHRY and CDR2 SYGVKD. V dropped 6 bases and J dropped 9; count of bases not matched to a gene: 8. The CDR3 protein is CAIRPGLAGEWTQYF. Here the CDR3 DNA reads TGTGCCATCAGGCCGGGACTAGCGGGAGAATGGACGCAGTATTTT.